The 6 T cell receptor beta chains presented below share a single source sample, sequenced in a study of blood T cell repertoires in COVID-19. Profiled with immunoSEQ multiplex PCR; TCRdb holds only in-frame clones, not every one. This sample has approximately 140,000 clones, with 84% found just once. The sequenced material came from PBMCs or T cells enriched from blood (not recorded which). These receptor sequences come from a woman in her forties or fifties with acute COVID-19.

The rearrangement links TRBV6-4 to TRBJ2-1; 7 bases are a match to TRBD2. The J segment lost 0 bases and the V segment lost 5 bases, leaving 13 bases of the junction unmatched. The CDR3 has 18 amino acids. Germline loops: CDR1 MRHNA, CDR2 SNTAGT. This CDR3 reads CASSPRGSGDRSYNEQFF. CDR3 bases: TGTGCCAGCAGTCCCCGCGGGAGCGGAGACCGCTCCTACAATGAGCAGTTCTTC.

The chain joins TRBV9 to TRBJ2-3, with D tentatively TRBD2 (5 bases). The CDR3 has 17 residues. Germline V CDR1 and CDR2: SGDLS, YYNGEE. V dropped 0 bases and J dropped 0 bases, with 14 bases sitting between them. In DNA, the CDR3 is TGTGCCAGCAGCGTAGTTGAGGGATCCCCCAGCACAGATACGCAGTATTTT. This sequence encodes CASSVVEGSPSTDTQYF. The full variable domain, in which reference TRBV9 and TRBJ2-3 provide the parts outside the CDR3, is DSGVTQTPKHLITATGQRVTLRCSPRSGDLSVYWYQQSLDQGLQFLIQYYNGEERAKGNILERFSAQQFPDLHSELNLSSLELGDSALYFCASSVVEGSPSTDTQYFGPGTRLTVL.

This sequence joins TRBV11-3 and TRBJ2-2; 9 positions agree with TRBD1. Trimming at V came to 4 bases and at J to 6 bases, leaving 6 bases not matched to a gene. The CDR3 runs to 15 residues. Germline CDR1 SGHNT, CDR2 YENEEA. The CDR3 DNA follows: TGTGCCAGCAGCTACCGCGACAGGGGGGCCGGGGAGCTGTTTTTT. It encodes CASSYRDRGAGELFF.

Here the CDR3 DNA reads TGTGCCAGCAGCTTGTACGGGGATGAAAAACTGTTTTTT. This encodes CASSLYGDEKLFF. This chain links TRBV5-6 with TRBJ1-4; D uncertain. The V end was cut by 1 base, the J end by 6 bases, with 7 bases between. The germline gives CDR1 SGHDT, CDR2 YYEEEE. The CDR3 is 13 amino acids.

This chain links TRBV28 with TRBJ1-4; D not resolved. Trimming pared 2 bases from V and 0 bases from J, leaving 4 bases between. Germline lookup yields CDR1 MDHEN and CDR2 SYDVKM. This CDR3 region has 14 residues. The CDR3 DNA sequence: TGTGCCAGCAGTTTAATCACAACTAATGAAAAACTGTTTTTT. Protein: CASSLITTNEKLFF.

This clone has a single count. The chain uses TRBV7-9 and TRBJ2-7, with a weak D call TRBD1 (5 bases). This CDR3 region has 15 residues. Germline V gene sequence: CDR1 SEHNR, CDR2 FQNEAQ (reference sequence). V was clipped by 5 bases and J by 0 bases, with 14 bases between them. CDR3: CASSVTWGTSYEQYF. Written as DNA, the CDR3 is TGTGCCAGCAGCGTAACCTGGGGCACCTCCTACGAGCAGTACTTC.